This entry lists 3 T cell receptor beta chains sequenced from one sample in a study of T cells in localized non-small cell lung cancer. TCRdb's table, derived via immunoSEQ multiplex PCR, lists solely in-frame clones and lacks some. The table records some 1,300 clones, around 23% of them present only once. Source: lung tumor tissue, taken before any cancer treatment. These receptors came from a male donor at least 60 years old with stage I squamous cell lung carcinoma.

In its sample, this clone is medium-sized (0.01 to 0.1%). The chain couples TRBV9 to TRBJ1-1; 10 bases are a match to TRBD1. Germline lookup yields CDR1 SGDLS and CDR2 YYNGEE. V lost 4 bases, J lost 6 bases, and 6 bases stayed unmatched. CDR3 length equals 14 residues. The CDR3 DNA reads as TGTGCCAGCAGCCCCGGGACAGGGGAGTCTGAAGCTTTCTTT. As protein: CASSPGTGESEAFF.

This clone occurred a few times. CDR3: CATSPGQGFGANVLTF. Written as DNA, the CDR3 is TGTGCCACCTCTCCGGGACAGGGGTTTGGGGCCAACGTCCTGACTTTC. The rearrangement links TRBV9 to TRBJ2-6, with 10 bases identical to TRBD1. V shed 9 bases, J shed 3 bases, and the junction held 9 bases outside the gene matches. The CDR3 runs 16 residues. The V gene's germline CDR1 is SGDLS and CDR2 YYNGEE. The whole variable domain, filled in from reference TRBV9 and TRBJ2-6, reads DSGVTQTPKHLITATGQRVTLRCSPRSGDLSVYWYQQSLDQGLQFLIQYYNGEERAKGNILERFSAQQFPDLHSELNLSSLELGDSALYFCATSPGQGFGANVLTFGAGSRLTVL.

V usage is TRBV5-1 and J usage is TRBJ2-7, with 7 bases lining up with TRBD1. The CDR3 totals 15 residues. The germline V gene encodes CDR1 SGHRS and CDR2 YFSETQ. J was trimmed by 3 bases and V by 2 bases; bases with no gene match: 8. Written as DNA, the CDR3 is TGCGCCAGCAGCTTCACCGGGACAGTACTCTACGAGCAGTACTTC. Its translation is CASSFTGTVLYEQYF.